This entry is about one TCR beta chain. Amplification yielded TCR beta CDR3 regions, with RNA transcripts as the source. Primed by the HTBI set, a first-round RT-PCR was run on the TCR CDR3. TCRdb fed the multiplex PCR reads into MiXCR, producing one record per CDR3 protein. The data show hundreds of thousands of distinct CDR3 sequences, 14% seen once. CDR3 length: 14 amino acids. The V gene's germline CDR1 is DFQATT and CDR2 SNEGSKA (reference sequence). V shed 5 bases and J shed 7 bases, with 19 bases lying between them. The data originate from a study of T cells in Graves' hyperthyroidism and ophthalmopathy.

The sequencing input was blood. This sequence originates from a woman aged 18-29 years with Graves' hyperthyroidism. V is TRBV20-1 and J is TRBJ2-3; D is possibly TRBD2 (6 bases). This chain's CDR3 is CSAYALEGPNTQYF. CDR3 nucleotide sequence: TGCAGTGCTTACGCCCTGGAGGGCCCGAATACGCAGTATTTT.